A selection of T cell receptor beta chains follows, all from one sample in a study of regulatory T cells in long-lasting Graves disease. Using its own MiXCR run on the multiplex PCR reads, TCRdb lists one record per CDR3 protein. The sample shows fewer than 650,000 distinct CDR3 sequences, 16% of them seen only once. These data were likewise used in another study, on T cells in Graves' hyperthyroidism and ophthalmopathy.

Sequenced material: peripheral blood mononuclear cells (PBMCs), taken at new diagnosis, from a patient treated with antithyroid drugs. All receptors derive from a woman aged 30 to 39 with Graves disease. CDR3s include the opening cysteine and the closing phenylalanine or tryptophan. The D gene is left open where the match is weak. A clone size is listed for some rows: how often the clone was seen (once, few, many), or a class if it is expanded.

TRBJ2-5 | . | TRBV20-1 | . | TGCAGTGCTGCAGGGTTAGGGGGAGAGACCCAGTACTTC | CSAAGLGGETQYF
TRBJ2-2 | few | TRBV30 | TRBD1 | TGTGCCTGGGTCATCCAGGGGGTCGGGGAGCTGTTTTTT | CAWVIQGVGELFF
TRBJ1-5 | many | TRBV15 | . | TGTGCCACCAGCAGTGGGGAGACAGTACTTAATCAGCCCCAGCATTTT | CATSSGETVLNQPQHF
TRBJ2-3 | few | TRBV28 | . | TGTGCCAGCCTCCCGGGACTTGCAGATACGCAGTATTTT | CASLPGLADTQYF
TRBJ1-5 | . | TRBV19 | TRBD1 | TGTGCCACGACCAGGACAGGTGGGGACAGGGGATATCAGCCCCAGCATTTT | CATTRTGGDRGYQPQHF
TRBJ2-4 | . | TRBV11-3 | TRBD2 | TGTGCCAGCAGCCAGGCGGGAGGGTCGTCAATGAGTGGCTACAATGAGCAGTACTTC | CASSQAGGSSMSGYNEQYF
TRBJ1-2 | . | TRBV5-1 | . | TGCGCCAGCAGCCTGGATTGGACAGCGATCTATGGCTACACCTTC | CASSLDWTAIYGYTF
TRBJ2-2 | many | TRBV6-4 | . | TGTGCCAGCAGTGACCAGGACGACACCGGGGAGCTGTTTTTT | CASSDQDDTGELFF
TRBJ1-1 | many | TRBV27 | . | TGTGCCAGCAGTTATGTACAGGGTACTGAAGCTTTCTTT | CASSYVQGTEAFF
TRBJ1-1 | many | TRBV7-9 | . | TGTGCCAGCAGCTTAGAGGGTGGTGTGGGGAACACTGAAGCTTTCTTT | CASSLEGGVGNTEAFF